The next 27 T cell receptor beta chains were all read from a single sample in a study of blood T cell repertoires in COVID-19. The table came from immunoSEQ multiplex PCR; TCRdb's copy has only in-frame clones and leaves some out. The sample has approximately 96,000 clones, approximately 81% seen once. Sequenced material: peripheral blood. All receptors derive from a woman aged 80 or over with acute or convalescent COVID-19.

V is TRBV28 and J is TRBJ2-7, with 8 positions matching TRBD1. CDR1 and CDR2 from the germline V gene are MDHEN and SYDVKM. The junction had 9 bases not matched to a gene; V was cut back by 8 bases and J by 3 bases. The CDR3 contains 14 residues. CDR3 DNA: TGTGCCAGCCGCTCGACAGGGGAAGGCTACGAGCAGTACTTC. It is translated as CASRSTGEGYEQYF.

The chain has TRBV2 and TRBJ1-5; TRBD1 matches 7 bases. CDR1 is SNHLY and CDR2 is FYNNEI in the germline V gene. V shed 0 bases and J 5 bases; nucleotides not matched to a gene: 13. This CDR3 comprises 18 residues. In DNA form, the CDR3 reads TGTGCCAGCAGTGAAGCGCTTCGACCGCAGGGGGGAGATCAGCCCCAGCATTTT. Translated, it gives CASSEALRPQGGDQPQHF.

This clone was seen just once. The rearrangement links TRBV6-5 to TRBJ2-2; 8 bases fit TRBD2. The CDR3 covers 15 residues. V lost 4 bases, J lost 0 bases, and 1 base stayed unmatched. Germline CDR1 reads MNHEY; CDR2 reads SVGAGI. The CDR3 DNA reads as TGTGCCAGCAGTTGGCGGGGGGCGAACACCGGGGAGCTGTTTTTT. Protein sequence: CASSWRGANTGELFF.

The rearrangement joins TRBV28 to TRBJ1-1, with TRBD1 matching over 8 bases. V lost 8 bases and J lost 4; bases outside the gene matches: 3. The CDR3 runs 12 residues. Germline CDR1 MDHEN, CDR2 SYDVKM. As DNA, the CDR3 is TGTGCCAGCTTGACAGGGGTCACTGAAGCTTTCTTT. The encoded protein is CASLTGVTEAFF.

CDR3 protein: CASSPRGGEGYGYTF. As DNA, the CDR3 is TGTGCCAGCAGCCCCCGAGGCGGGGAGGGCTATGGCTACACCTTC. The rearrangement links TRBV21-1 to TRBJ1-2. TRBV21-1 is a pseudogene locus. The CDR3 covers 15 residues.

The chain combines TRBV18 with TRBJ2-7; the match to TRBD2 covers 7 bases. The CDR3 length is 14 residues. The V gene's germline CDR1 is KGHSH and CDR2 LQKENI. J gave up 0 bases and V 3 bases, and 2 bases lay outside the gene matches. CDR3 loop: CASSPGGSSYEQYV. CDR3 bases: TGTGCCAGCTCACCGGGGGGGAGCTCCTACGAGCAGTACGTC.

Worth noting for this clone: Compared with germline, one end of the junction differs, possibly owing to a read error. V is TRBV24-1 and J is TRBJ1-1, with D tentatively TRBD1 (5 bases). Germline loops: CDR1 KGHDR, CDR2 SFDVKD. The CDR3 runs to 12 residues. CDR3 in DNA: TGTGCCACCAGTGACCCCGGACACCTCCTGGTCTTT. Translation: CATSDPGHLLVF.

In the case of this clone: The junction differs from germline at one of its ends, possibly a read error. The J gene is TRBJ2-5, the V gene TRBV5-1; D might be TRBD2 (7 bases). The CDR3 runs to 14 residues. In germline, CDR1 is SGHRS, CDR2 YFSETQ. The DNA for the CDR3 is TGCGCCCGCAGCTTGGGGGGGGGCGGAGAGACCCAGTACTTC. Protein sequence: CARSLGGGGETQYF.

This chain connects TRBV7-9 to TRBJ1-2, with D possibly matching TRBD1 (6 bases). The CDR3 runs to 15 residues. CDR1 SEHNR and CDR2 FQNEAQ come from the germline V gene (reference sequence). V shed 2 bases and J shed 4 bases, with 14 bases lying between them. The CDR3 protein is CASSLLGGQAYGYTF. The CDR3 DNA reads TGTGCCAGCAGCTTATTGGGGGGGCAGGCCTATGGCTACACCTTC.

The chain couples TRBV27 to TRBJ1-1, with 9 bases lining up with TRBD1. Germline V gene sequence: CDR1 MNHEY, CDR2 SMNVEV (reference sequence). This CDR3 is 14 amino acids long. V was pared by 4 bases and J by 5 bases, with 5 bases of the junction left unmatched. The CDR3 region is CASSSADRGTEAFF. CDR3 nucleotides: TGTGCCAGCAGTTCCGCGGACAGGGGAACTGAAGCTTTCTTT.

This clone has just a few counts. Other DNA sequences in the same sample also yield this CDR3. V usage is TRBV27 and J usage is TRBJ2-5; 10 nucleotides line up with TRBD2. The germline gives CDR1 MNHEY, CDR2 SMNVEV (reference sequence). CDR3 length: 14 amino acids. V lost 5 bases and J lost 4; bases outside the gene matches: 4. This chain's CDR3 is CASSSGGAGETQYF. In DNA, the CDR3 is TGTGCCAGCAGTAGCGGGGGGGCCGGAGAGACCCAGTACTTC.

The chain carries TRBV12-3 or TRBV12-4 and TRBJ2-3; D ambiguous. The V end was cut by 6 bases, the J end by 6 bases, with 13 bases between. The CDR3 has 13 amino acids. CDR3 nucleotide sequence: TGTGCCAGCAGACTGACACCCGTGGATACGCAGTATTTT. Amino acid sequence: CASRLTPVDTQYF.

The chain uses TRBV9 and TRBJ2-3; 8 nucleotides align to TRBD2. The J segment lost 6 bases and the V segment lost 5 bases, leaving 8 bases of the junction unmatched. CDR1 and CDR2 (germline): SGDLS, YYNGEE. The CDR3 is 14 amino acids. The CDR3 DNA follows: TGTGCCAGCAGGGGGACTAGTTCAAGTGATACGCAGTATTTT. Protein product: CASRGTSSSDTQYF.

The J gene is TRBJ1-2, the V gene TRBV14; 10 bases are shared with TRBD1. This CDR3 contains 15 residues. Trimming took 4 bases from V and 4 from J; bases not matched to a gene: 6. Germline CDR1 reads SGHDN; CDR2 reads FVKESK. CDR3 bases: TGTGCCAGCAGCCTCCCAGGGACAGGGGTCTATGGCTACACCTTC. This translates into CASSLPGTGVYGYTF.

The chain uses TRBV7-2 and TRBJ1-5; D call uncertain. This CDR3 is 15 amino acids long. With 1 base removed from V and 6 bases from J, the gap between germline ends came to 13 bases. Germline V lookup: CDR1 SGHTA, CDR2 FQGNSA. The CDR3 nucleotides read TGTGCCAGCAGCTTAGGGCCTCTTGGGAGTCAGCCCCAGCATTTT. Protein: CASSLGPLGSQPQHF.

This clone was seen just once. The genes are TRBV9 and TRBJ1-1; 8 bases fit TRBD1. The length of the CDR3 is 14 residues. The ends lost 3 bases at V and 1 base at J; junction bases unmatched: 2. CDR1 SGDLS and CDR2 YYNGEE come from the germline V gene. The CDR3 DNA reads TGTGCCAGCAGCGCGGGGACAGGGAACACTGAAGCTTTCTTT. It is translated as CASSAGTGNTEAFF. The whole variable domain, remainder taken from reference TRBV9 and TRBJ1-1, is DSGVTQTPKHLITATGQRVTLRCSPRSGDLSVYWYQQSLDQGLQFLIQYYNGEERAKGNILERFSAQQFPDLHSELNLSSLELGDSALYFCASSAGTGNTEAFFGQGTRLTVV.

J is TRBJ2-1 and V is TRBV9; TRBD2 matches 7 bases. Germline CDR1 is SGDLS and CDR2 is YYNGEE. The V and J ends lost 1 base and 4 bases, in that order; junction bases with no gene match: 8. The CDR3 contains 16 residues. The CDR3 coding sequence is TGTGCCAGCAGCGTAACCGATTGGGGGGGTTACAATGAGCAGTTCTTC. It yields the protein CASSVTDWGGYNEQFF.

This chain connects TRBV6-1 to TRBJ1-2, with D tentatively TRBD1 (5 bases). The CDR3 covers 16 residues. Germline lookup yields CDR1 MNHNS and CDR2 SASEGT. Trimming cost V 4 bases and J 3 bases, with 18 bases left between them. The CDR3 coding sequence is TGTGCCAGCAGTGGTTCTCGACAGCGCCAATACTATGGCTACACCTTC. The encoded protein is CASSGSRQRQYYGYTF.

The chain joins TRBV6-5 to TRBJ1-1; unclear D gene. Germline loops: CDR1 MNHEY, CDR2 SVGAGI. The germline V and J ends were trimmed by 0 bases and 1 base, with 6 bases remaining between them. The CDR3 runs to 14 residues. CDR3 protein: CASSYSESNTEAFF. In DNA form, the CDR3 reads TGTGCCAGCAGTTACTCTGAGTCGAACACTGAAGCTTTCTTT.

This chain links TRBV10-3 with TRBJ2-3, with 7 bases that match TRBD2. The CDR3 consists of 13 residues. Germline V gene lookup returns CDR1 ENHRY and CDR2 SYGVKD. With 8 bases clipped from V and 3 bases from J, the junction kept 5 bases outside the gene matches. CDR3 DNA: TGTGCCATCTCCTGGGGGGGGACAGATACGCAGTATTTT. Residues: CAISWGGTDTQYF.

The chain combines TRBV18 with TRBJ2-7; 9 positions agree with TRBD1. Germline V gives CDR1 KGHSH, CDR2 LQKENI. This CDR3 spans 12 amino acids. The V segment lost 5 bases and the J segment 6 bases; nucleotides outside the gene matches: 2. In nucleotides, the CDR3 is TGTGCCAGCTCAGGGACAGGGCTCGAGCAGTACGTC. This codes for CASSGTGLEQYV.

The chain joins TRBV30 to TRBJ2-7, with TRBD1 as a possible D gene (6 bases). Germline-derived CDR1 and CDR2 are GTSNPN and SVGIG (reference sequence). The CDR3 is made up of 16 amino acids. V lost 0 bases and J lost 2, with 17 bases in between. CDR3 residues: CAWSVKRTKGAYEQYF. The CDR3 DNA follows: TGTGCCTGGAGTGTAAAAAGGACCAAGGGGGCCTACGAGCAGTACTTC.

CDR3 in amino acids: CASSLARTGSDGYTF. The CDR3 bases are TGTGCCAGCAGCTTAGCTAGAACGGGAAGTGATGGCTACACCTTC. V gene TRBV7-2 combines with J gene TRBJ1-2; no clear D gene. With 0 bases removed from V and 6 bases from J, the gap between germline ends came to 14 bases. CDR1 is SGHTA and CDR2 is FQGNSA in the germline V gene. CDR3 size: 15 residues.

Here the CDR3 DNA reads TGTGCCAGCAAGGGCGTCACGGCGGGTCAGCCCCAGCATTTT. Translation gives CASKGVTAGQPQHF. The chain carries TRBV28 and TRBJ1-5; D not certain. The length of the CDR3 is 14 residues. V dropped 7 bases and J dropped 6 bases, with 16 bases sitting between them. Germline values: CDR1 MDHEN, CDR2 SYDVKM.

This clone was seen more than once but under ten times. The chain's CDR3 is CAISEMLGASNEQFF. DNA of the CDR3: TGTGCCATCAGTGAGATGTTGGGGGCCAGCAATGAGCAGTTCTTC. V gene TRBV10-3 combines with J gene TRBJ2-1; perhaps TRBD1 as D (6 bases). This CDR3 region has 15 residues. Germline V lookup: CDR1 ENHRY, CDR2 SYGVKD. Trimming removed 2 bases from V and 6 bases from J, with 14 bases in between.

The chain combines TRBV6-2 or TRBV6-3 with TRBJ1-2, with D maybe TRBD1 (6 bases). The CDR3 is 13 residues long. Germline V gene sequence: CDR1 MNHEY, CDR2 SVGEGT. The ends were cut back, 6 bases at V and 8 bases at J, with 16 bases in the middle. The CDR3 coding sequence is TGTGCCAGCAGCTTCACAGGGCAGAGCGGCTACACCTTC. Translated: CASSFTGQSGYTF.

This clone turned up a few times. The chain carries TRBV19 and TRBJ1-1, with D perhaps TRBD1 (5 bases). The length of the CDR3 is 16 residues. The V end was cut by 6 bases, the J end by 0 bases, with 17 bases between. CDR1 LNHDA and CDR2 SQIVND come from the germline V gene (reference sequence). The CDR3 nucleotides read TGTGCCAGTAGAGACAGTCACACCTCCATGAACACTGAAGCTTTCTTT. Its translation is CASRDSHTSMNTEAFF.